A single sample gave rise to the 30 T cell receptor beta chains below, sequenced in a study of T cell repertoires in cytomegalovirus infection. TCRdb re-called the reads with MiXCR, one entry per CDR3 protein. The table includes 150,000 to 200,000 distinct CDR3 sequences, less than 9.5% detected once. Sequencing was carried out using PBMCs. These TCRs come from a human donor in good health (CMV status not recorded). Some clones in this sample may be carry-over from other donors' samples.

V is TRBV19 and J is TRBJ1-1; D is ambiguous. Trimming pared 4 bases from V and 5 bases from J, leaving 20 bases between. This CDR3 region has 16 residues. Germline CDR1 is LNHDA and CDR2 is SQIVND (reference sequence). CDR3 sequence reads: CASSTPLSGILTEAFF. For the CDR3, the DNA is TGTGCCAGTAGTACCCCGCTCTCTGGGATTTTGACTGAAGCTTTCTTT. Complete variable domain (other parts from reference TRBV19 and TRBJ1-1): DGGITQSPKYLFRKEGQNVTLSCEQNLNHDAMYWYRQDPGQGLRLIYYSQIVNDFQKGDIAEGYSVSREKKESFPLTVTSAQKNPTAFYLCASSTPLSGILTEAFFGQGTRLTVV.

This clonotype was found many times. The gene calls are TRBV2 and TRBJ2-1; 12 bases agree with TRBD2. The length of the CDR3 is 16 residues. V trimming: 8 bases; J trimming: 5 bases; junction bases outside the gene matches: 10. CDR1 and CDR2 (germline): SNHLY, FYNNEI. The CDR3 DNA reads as TGTGCCAGCGATGCCGGTTGGACTAGCGGGAACAATGAGCAGTTCTTC. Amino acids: CASDAGWTSGNNEQFF.

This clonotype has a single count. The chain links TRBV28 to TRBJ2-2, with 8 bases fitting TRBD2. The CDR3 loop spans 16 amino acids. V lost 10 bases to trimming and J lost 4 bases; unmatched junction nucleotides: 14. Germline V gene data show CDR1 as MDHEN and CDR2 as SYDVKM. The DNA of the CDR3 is TGTGCCACCTTGATGGCGGGGGGTCGGTTCACCGGGGAGCTGTTTTTT. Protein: CATLMAGGRFTGELFF.

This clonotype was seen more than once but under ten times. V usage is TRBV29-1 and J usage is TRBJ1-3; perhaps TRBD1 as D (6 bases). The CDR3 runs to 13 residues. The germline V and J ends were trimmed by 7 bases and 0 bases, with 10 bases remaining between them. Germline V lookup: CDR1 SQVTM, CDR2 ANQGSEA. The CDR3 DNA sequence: TGCAGCGCTACAGGGTACTCTGGAAACACCATATATTTT. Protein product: CSATGYSGNTIYF. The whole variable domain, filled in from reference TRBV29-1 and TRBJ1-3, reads SAVISQKPSRDICQRGTSLTIQCQVDSQVTMMFWYRQQPGQSLTLIATANQGSEATYESGFVIDKFPISRPNLTFSTLTVSNMSPEDSSIYLCSATGYSGNTIYFGEGSWLTVV.

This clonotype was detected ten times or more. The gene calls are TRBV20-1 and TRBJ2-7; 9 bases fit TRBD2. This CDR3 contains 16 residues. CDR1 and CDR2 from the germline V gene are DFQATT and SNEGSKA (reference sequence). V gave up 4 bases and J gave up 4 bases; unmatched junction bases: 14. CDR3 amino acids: CSAIGLAQKVRYEQYF. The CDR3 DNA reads TGCAGTGCTATAGGACTAGCGCAAAAAGTCCGTTACGAGCAGTACTTC.

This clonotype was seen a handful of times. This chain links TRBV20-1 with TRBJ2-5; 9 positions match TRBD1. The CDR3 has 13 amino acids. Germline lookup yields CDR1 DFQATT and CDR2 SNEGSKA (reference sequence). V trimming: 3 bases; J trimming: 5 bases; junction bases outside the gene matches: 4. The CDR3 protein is CSARRQGDETQYF. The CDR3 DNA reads TGCAGTGCTAGGAGACAGGGGGACGAGACCCAGTACTTC.

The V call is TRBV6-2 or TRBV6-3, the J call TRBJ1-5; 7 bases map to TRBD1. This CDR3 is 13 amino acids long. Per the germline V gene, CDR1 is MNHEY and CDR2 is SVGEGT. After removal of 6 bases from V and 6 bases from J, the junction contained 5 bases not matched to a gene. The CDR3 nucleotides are TGTGCCAGCAGAGACAGGGTGTCTCAGCCCCAGCATTTT. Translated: CASRDRVSQPQHF.

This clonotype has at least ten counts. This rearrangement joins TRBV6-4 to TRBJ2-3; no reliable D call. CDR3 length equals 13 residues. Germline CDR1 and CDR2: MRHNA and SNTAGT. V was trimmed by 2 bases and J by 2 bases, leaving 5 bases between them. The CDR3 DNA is TGTGCCAGCAGTGACCGGGTCACAGATACGCAGTATTTT. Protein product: CASSDRVTDTQYF.

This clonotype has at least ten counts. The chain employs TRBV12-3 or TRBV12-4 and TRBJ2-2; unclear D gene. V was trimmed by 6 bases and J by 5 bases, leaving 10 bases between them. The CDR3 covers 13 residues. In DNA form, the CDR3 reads TGTGCCAGCAGCTCCCATAAAACCGGGGAGCTGTTTTTT. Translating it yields CASSSHKTGELFF.

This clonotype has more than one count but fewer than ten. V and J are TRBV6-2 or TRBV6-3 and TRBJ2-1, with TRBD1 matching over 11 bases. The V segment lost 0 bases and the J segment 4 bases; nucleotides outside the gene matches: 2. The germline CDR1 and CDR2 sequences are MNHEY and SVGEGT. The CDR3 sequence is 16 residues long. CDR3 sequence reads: CASSYSDRGPYNEQFF. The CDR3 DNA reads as TGTGCCAGCAGTTACTCGGACAGGGGGCCTTACAATGAGCAGTTCTTC.

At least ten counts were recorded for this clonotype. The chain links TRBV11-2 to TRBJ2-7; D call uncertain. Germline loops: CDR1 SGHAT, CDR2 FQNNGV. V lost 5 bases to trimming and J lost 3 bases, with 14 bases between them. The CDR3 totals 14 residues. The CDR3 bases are TGTGCCAGCAGCCTCCCCCCGGGCGGCTACGAGCAGTACTTC. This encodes CASSLPPGGYEQYF.

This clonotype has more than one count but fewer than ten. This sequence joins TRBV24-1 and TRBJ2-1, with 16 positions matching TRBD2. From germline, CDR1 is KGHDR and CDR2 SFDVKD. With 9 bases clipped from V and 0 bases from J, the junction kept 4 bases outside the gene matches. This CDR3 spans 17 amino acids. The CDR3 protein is CATEGLAGGNSYNEQFF. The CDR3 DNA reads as TGTGCCACCGAGGGACTAGCGGGGGGGAACTCCTACAATGAGCAGTTCTTC.

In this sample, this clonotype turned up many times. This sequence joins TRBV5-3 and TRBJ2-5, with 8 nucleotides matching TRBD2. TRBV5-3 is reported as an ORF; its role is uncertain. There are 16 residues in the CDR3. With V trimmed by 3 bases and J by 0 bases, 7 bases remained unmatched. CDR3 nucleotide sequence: TGTGCCAGAAGCTCGAAACTAGCGGAGTACCAAGAGACCCAGTACTTC. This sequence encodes CARSSKLAEYQETQYF.

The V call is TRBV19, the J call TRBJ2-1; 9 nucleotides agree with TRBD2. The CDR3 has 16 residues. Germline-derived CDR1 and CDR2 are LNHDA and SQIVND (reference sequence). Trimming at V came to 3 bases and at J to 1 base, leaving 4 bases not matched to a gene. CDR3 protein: CASSIVAGASYNEQFF. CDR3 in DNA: TGTGCCAGTAGTATTGTAGCGGGAGCTTCCTACAATGAGCAGTTCTTC.

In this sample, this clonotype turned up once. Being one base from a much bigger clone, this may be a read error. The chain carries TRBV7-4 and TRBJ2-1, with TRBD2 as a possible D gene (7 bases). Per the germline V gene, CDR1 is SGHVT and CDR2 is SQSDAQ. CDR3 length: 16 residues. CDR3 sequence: CASSREGGVSYNEQSF. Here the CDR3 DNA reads TGTGCCAGCAGCCGAGAAGGGGGGGTCTCCTACAATGAGCAGTCCTTC.

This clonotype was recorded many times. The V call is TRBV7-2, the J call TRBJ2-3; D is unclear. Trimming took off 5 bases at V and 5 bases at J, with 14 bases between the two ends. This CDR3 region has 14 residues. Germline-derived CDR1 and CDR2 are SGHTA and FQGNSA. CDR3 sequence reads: CASSTVLWGDTQYF. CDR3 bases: TGTGCCAGCAGCACAGTCCTTTGGGGAGATACGCAGTATTTT. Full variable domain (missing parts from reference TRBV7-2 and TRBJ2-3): GAGVSQSPSNKVTEKGKDVELRCDPISGHTALYWYRQSLGQGLEFLIYFQGNSAPDKSGLPSDRFSAERTGGSVSTLTIQRTQQEDSAVYLCASSTVLWGDTQYFGPGTRLTVL.

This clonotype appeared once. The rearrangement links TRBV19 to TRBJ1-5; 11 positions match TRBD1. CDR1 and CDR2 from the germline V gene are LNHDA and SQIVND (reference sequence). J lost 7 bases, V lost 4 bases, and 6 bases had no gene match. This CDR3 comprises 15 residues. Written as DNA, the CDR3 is TGTGCCAGTAGTACGCCGGGACAGGGGGTCCAGCCCCAGCATTTT. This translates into CASSTPGQGVQPQHF.

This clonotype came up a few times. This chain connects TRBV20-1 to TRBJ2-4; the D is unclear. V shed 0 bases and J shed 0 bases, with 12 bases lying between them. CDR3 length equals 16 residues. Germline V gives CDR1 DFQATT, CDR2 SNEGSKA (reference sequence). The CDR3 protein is CSARDPSALAKNIQYF. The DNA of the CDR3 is TGCAGTGCTAGAGATCCCAGCGCACTAGCCAAAAACATTCAGTACTTC.

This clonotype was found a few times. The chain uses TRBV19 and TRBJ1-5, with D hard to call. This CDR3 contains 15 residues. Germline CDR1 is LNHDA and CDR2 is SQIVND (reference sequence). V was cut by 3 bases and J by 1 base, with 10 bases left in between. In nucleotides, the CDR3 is TGTGCCAGTAGTATCCGCAAAGAGAGCAATCAGCCCCAGCATTTT. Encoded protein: CASSIRKESNQPQHF.

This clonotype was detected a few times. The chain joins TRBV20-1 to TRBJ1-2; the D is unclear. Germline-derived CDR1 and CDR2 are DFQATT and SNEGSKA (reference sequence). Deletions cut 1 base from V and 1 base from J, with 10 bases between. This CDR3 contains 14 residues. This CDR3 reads CSARVADNNYGYTF. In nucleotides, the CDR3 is TGCAGTGCTAGAGTGGCCGATAATAACTATGGCTACACCTTC.

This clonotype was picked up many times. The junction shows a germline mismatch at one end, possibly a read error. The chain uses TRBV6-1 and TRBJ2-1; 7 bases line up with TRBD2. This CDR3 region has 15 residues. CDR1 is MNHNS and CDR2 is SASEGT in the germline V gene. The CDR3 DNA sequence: TGTGCCAGCAGCGAAGAAGGACTAGGTTACAATGAGCAGTTCTTC. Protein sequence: CASSEEGLGYNEQFF.

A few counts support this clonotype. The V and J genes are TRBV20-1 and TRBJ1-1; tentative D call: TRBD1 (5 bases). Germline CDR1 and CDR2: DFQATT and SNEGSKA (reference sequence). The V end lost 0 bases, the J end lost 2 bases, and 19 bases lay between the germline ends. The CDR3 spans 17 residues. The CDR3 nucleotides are TGCAGTGCTAGAGAGGACAATCTCAGGGCTGGAAACACTGAAGCTTTCTTT. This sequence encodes CSAREDNLRAGNTEAFF.

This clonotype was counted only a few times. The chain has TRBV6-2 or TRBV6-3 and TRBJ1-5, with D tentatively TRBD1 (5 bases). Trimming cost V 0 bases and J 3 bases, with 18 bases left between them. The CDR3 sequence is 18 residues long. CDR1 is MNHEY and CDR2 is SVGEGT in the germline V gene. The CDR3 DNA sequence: TGTGCCAGCAGTTACTCATTAGTCCTGTCCAGGGACAATCAGCCCCAGCATTTT. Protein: CASSYSLVLSRDNQPQHF.

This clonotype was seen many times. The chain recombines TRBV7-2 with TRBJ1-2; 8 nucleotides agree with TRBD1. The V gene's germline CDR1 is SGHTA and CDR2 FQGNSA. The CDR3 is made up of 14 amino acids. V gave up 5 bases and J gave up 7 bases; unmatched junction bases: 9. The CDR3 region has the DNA TGTGCCAGCAGCACTCACAGGGGGTCTAGTGGCTACACCTTC. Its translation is CASSTHRGSSGYTF.

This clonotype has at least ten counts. The CDR3 here is CARTGRNTEAFF. The DNA for the CDR3 is TGTGCCAGGACAGGACGAAACACTGAAGCTTTCTTT. The chain carries TRBV2 and TRBJ1-1; possibly TRBD1 for D (6 bases). V gave up 9 bases and J gave up 2 bases, with 10 bases separating them. Per germline, CDR1 SNHLY and CDR2 FYNNEI. The CDR3 extends over 12 amino acids.

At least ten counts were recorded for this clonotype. This chain's CDR3 is CASSLDSAGGETQYF. The CDR3, as DNA: TGTGCCAGCAGCTTAGATTCGGCGGGAGGGGAGACCCAGTACTTC. The chain recombines TRBV7-2 with TRBJ2-5, with 9 positions matching TRBD2. V trimming: 1 base; J trimming: 5 bases; junction bases outside the gene matches: 5. CDR1 is SGHTA, CDR2 FQGNSA, per germline. The length of the CDR3 is 15 residues.

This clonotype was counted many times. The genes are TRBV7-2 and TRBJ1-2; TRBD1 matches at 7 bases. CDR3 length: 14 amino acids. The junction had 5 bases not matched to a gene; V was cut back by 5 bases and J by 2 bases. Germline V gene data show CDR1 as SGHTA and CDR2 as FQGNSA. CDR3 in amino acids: CASSPDRFNYGYTF. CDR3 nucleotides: TGTGCCAGCAGCCCGGACAGGTTCAACTATGGCTACACCTTC.

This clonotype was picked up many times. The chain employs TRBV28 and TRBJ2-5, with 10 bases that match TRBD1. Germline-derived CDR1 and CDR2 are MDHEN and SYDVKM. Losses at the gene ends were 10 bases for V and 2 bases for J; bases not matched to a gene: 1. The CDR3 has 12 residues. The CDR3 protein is CATGQGQETQYF. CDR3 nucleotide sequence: TGTGCCACGGGACAGGGGCAAGAGACCCAGTACTTC.

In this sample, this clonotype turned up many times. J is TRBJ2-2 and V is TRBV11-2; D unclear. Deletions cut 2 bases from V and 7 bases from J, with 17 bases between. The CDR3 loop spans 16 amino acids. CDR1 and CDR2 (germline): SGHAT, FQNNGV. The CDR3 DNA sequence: TGTGCCAGCAGCTTACCCCCTCCGCAAGGAATCGGGGAGCTGTTTTTT. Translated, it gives CASSLPPPQGIGELFF.

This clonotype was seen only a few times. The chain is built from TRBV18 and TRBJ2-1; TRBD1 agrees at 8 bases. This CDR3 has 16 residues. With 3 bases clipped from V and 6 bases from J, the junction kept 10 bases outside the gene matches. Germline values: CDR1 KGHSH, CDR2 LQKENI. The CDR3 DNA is TGTGCCAGCTCACCCACGACAGGGGTGTCGGGCAATGAGCAGTTCTTC. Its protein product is CASSPTTGVSGNEQFF. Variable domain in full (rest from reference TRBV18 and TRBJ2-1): NAGVMQNPRHLVRRRGQEARLRCSPMKGHSHVYWYRQLPEEGLKFMVYLQKENIIDESGMPKERFSAEFPKEGPSILRIQQVVRGDSAAYFCASSPTTGVSGNEQFFGPGTRLTVL.